This T cell receptor (beta chain) was found in a study of control samples from healthy donors and cancer patients. Repertoires were generated with immunoSEQ multiplex PCR, while TCRdb's copy carries only in-frame clones and drops some. The sample lists around 94,000 clones; 90% to 95% were seen once. The CDR3 length is 17 residues. The TCR was taken from a woman aged 30 to 39 in good health. This rearrangement joins TRBV21-1 to TRBJ1-2; the D segment call TRBD1 is taken from the table without a DNA check. TRBV21-1 constitutes a pseudogene. Sequenced: blood. The CDR3 coding sequence is TGTGCCAGCAGCAAACCCCGTGACAGGGTTATAAACTATGGCTACACCTTC. Its protein is CASSKPRDRVINYGYTF.